The next 26 T cell receptor beta chains were all read from a single sample in a study of metastatic and nonmetastatic thyroid tumors. TCRdb re-clonotyped the PCR reads through MiXCR. The sample includes approximately 20,000 clones, about 31% seen only once; the top ten take less than 25%. Until they underwent thyroid surgery, no patient had received any treatment. The sequencing sample was made of adjacent normal tissue. The receptors were sampled from a female donor with papillary thyroid cancer or a benign thyroid nodule (not recorded which). Some clones in this sample may be carry-over from other donors' samples.

This clone was counted only a few times. The rearrangement links TRBV28 to TRBJ2-7; tentative D call: TRBD1 (5 bases). This CDR3 contains 13 residues. Trimming shortened V by 5 bases and J by 5 bases, and 13 bases separated the two germline ends. Looked up from germline, CDR1 is MDHEN and CDR2 is SYDVKM. CDR3 region: CASSPSWGDEQYF. The CDR3 coding sequence is TGTGCCAGCAGTCCCTCGTGGGGCGACGAGCAGTACTTC.

This clone was detected a few times. The chain uses TRBV28 and TRBJ2-7; 7 bases are shared with TRBD1. Germline CDR1 MDHEN, CDR2 SYDVKM. The CDR3 sequence is 14 residues long. With 6 bases clipped from V and 0 bases from J, the junction kept 5 bases outside the gene matches. The CDR3 spells CASRFRDSSYEQYF. The DNA of the CDR3 is TGTGCCAGCAGGTTCCGGGACAGCTCCTACGAGCAGTACTTC. Using reference TRBV28 and TRBJ2-7 for the parts outside the CDR3, the full variable domain is DVKVTQSSRYLVKRTGEKVFLECVQDMDHENMFWYRQDPGLGLRLIYFSYDVKMKEKGDIPEGYSVSREKKERFSLILESASTNQTSMYLCASRFRDSSYEQYFGPGTRLTVT.

This clone has a count of ten or more. V usage is TRBV28 and J usage is TRBJ2-4; D perhaps matches TRBD2 (6 bases). CDR1 and CDR2 from the germline V gene are MDHEN and SYDVKM. This CDR3 has 14 amino acids. Trimming stripped 6 bases from V and 6 bases from J, with 15 bases between. This chain's CDR3 is CASRPDPGGNIQYF. In DNA, the CDR3 is TGTGCCAGCAGACCGGACCCCGGGGGAAACATTCAGTACTTC.

This chain links TRBV7-8 with TRBJ1-1; 8 bases are shared with TRBD1. Germline assignment: CDR1 SGHVS and CDR2 FQNEAQ. The CDR3 length is 14 residues. V trimming: 5 bases; J trimming: 4 bases; junction bases outside the gene matches: 6. CDR3 loop: CASSRTTGGTEAFF. The CDR3 DNA follows: TGTGCCAGCAGCCGTACTACAGGGGGCACTGAAGCTTTCTTT.

The rearrangement links TRBV30 to TRBJ2-1; D is perhaps TRBD2 (5 bases). Germline V lookup: CDR1 GTSNPN, CDR2 SVGIG (reference sequence). The ends were cut back, 1 base at V and 14 bases at J, with 12 bases in the middle. CDR3 length: 11 residues. The CDR3 spells CAWSEKGSEFF. CDR3 nucleotide sequence: TGTGCCTGGAGTGAGAAAGGTAGCGAGTTCTTC.

The chain links TRBV7-8 to TRBJ1-4; 8 positions match TRBD1. This CDR3 has 16 residues. Germline assignment: CDR1 SGHVS and CDR2 FQNEAQ. V lost 1 base to trimming and J lost 5 bases; unmatched junction nucleotides: 6. CDR3 loop: CASSLGQGTENEKLFF. CDR3 nucleotides: TGTGCCAGCAGCTTAGGACAGGGGACAGAGAATGAAAAACTGTTTTTT.

The chain carries TRBV6-2 or TRBV6-3 and TRBJ2-1; D not resolved. The CDR3 spans 14 residues. Trimming cost V 2 bases and J 0 bases, with 5 bases left between them. Per the germline V gene, CDR1 is MNHEY and CDR2 is SVGEGT. CDR3 in amino acids: CASSYDSSYNEQFF. In nucleotides, the CDR3 is TGTGCCAGCAGTTACGATAGCTCCTACAATGAGCAGTTCTTC.

This clone was seen more than once but under ten times. This rearrangement joins TRBV28 to TRBJ2-7; D call uncertain. V was cut by 1 base and J by 2 bases, with 9 bases left in between. The CDR3 runs 14 residues. Germline CDR1 MDHEN, CDR2 SYDVKM. In nucleotides, the CDR3 is TGTGCCAGCAGTTTATATCTGGGTCCCTACGAGCAGTACTTC. Residues: CASSLYLGPYEQYF.

The V gene is TRBV20-1, the J gene TRBJ1-4; 8 nucleotides match TRBD1. The CDR3 sequence is 14 residues long. Germline assignment: CDR1 DFQATT and CDR2 SNEGSKA (reference sequence). Trimming removed 6 bases from V and 7 bases from J; junction bases left unmatched: 10. The CDR3 DNA reads TGCAGTGCCTACGGACAGGGCCGGGGTGAAAAACTGTTTTTT. Its translation is CSAYGQGRGEKLFF.

In regard to this clone: A read error may account for a junction end that differs from germline. The rearrangement links TRBV28 to TRBJ1-3; no clear D. Looked up from germline, CDR1 is MDHEN and CDR2 is SYDVKM. The CDR3 loop spans 15 amino acids. The CDR3: CATRSKGYTGKTRYF. CDR3 sequence (DNA): TGTGCCACCAGATCGAAGGGTTACACTGGAAAGACCAGATATTTT.

Comments on this clone: The junction differs from germline at one of its ends, possibly a read error. J is TRBJ2-2 and V is TRBV5-1; TRBD2 is a possible D gene (6 bases). Germline V lookup: CDR1 SGHRS, CDR2 YFSETQ. This CDR3 has 15 residues. CDR3 in DNA: TGCGCCAGCAGCCAGGGAGGCCGGGGCACCGGGGAGCTATTTTTT. Translating gives CASSQGGRGTGELFF.

This clone is medium-sized (0.01 to 0.1%) within its sample. The rearrangement uses TRBV12-3 or TRBV12-4 and TRBJ2-3, with D perhaps matching TRBD1 (5 bases). The CDR3 sequence is 13 residues long. V shed 2 bases and J shed 8 bases, with 11 bases lying between them. The CDR3 here is CASSLSGRGTQYF. The CDR3 DNA reads TGTGCCAGCAGTTTATCAGGGCGAGGTACGCAGTATTTT.

The rearrangement joins TRBV27 to TRBJ2-7; the match to TRBD2 covers 7 bases. This CDR3 region has 14 residues. V was pared by 6 bases and J by 3 bases, with 8 bases of the junction left unmatched. Germline CDR1 is MNHEY and CDR2 is SMNVEV (reference sequence). CDR3 nucleotide sequence: TGTGCCAGCAGCTTTCTCCGGGGGGTCTACGAGCAGTACTTC. Translating it yields CASSFLRGVYEQYF.

The rearrangement uses TRBV6-1 and TRBJ2-6, with D possibly being TRBD1 or TRBD2 (6 bases each). V lost 4 bases and J lost 1, with 11 bases in between. This CDR3 comprises 16 residues. Germline V gives CDR1 MNHNS, CDR2 SASEGT. The CDR3 protein is CASSGGGLSGANVLTF. CDR3 bases: TGTGCCAGCAGTGGAGGGGGACTTTCTGGGGCCAACGTCCTGACTTTC.

The chain has TRBV20-1 and TRBJ2-7; 9 nucleotides line up with TRBD2. V was clipped by 5 bases and J by 6 bases; unmatched bases: 11. The CDR3 sequence is 14 residues long. Germline V gives CDR1 DFQATT, CDR2 SNEGSKA (reference sequence). The CDR3 nucleotides are TGCAGTGCTTCCCCCGGGACTAGCTACCTCGAGCAGTACTTC. Residues: CSASPGTSYLEQYF.

This clone occurred many times. This chain connects TRBV2 to TRBJ2-5; D is perhaps TRBD2 (5 bases). V dropped 6 bases and J dropped 5 bases, with 13 bases sitting between them. The CDR3 sequence is 13 residues long. The germline CDR1 and CDR2 sequences are SNHLY and FYNNEI. The CDR3 DNA follows: TGTGCCAGCAGAAGGACTTTACTCGAGACCCAGTACTTC. Protein sequence: CASRRTLLETQYF.

The chain combines TRBV11-1 with TRBJ2-7; TRBD1 is a possible D gene (5 bases). V was cut by 6 bases and J by 0 bases, with 18 bases left in between. The CDR3 covers 16 residues. Germline CDR1 reads SGHAT; CDR2 reads FQDESV (reference sequence). The CDR3 DNA reads TGTGCCAGCAGACCAGATGCTTGGGGCAGCTCCTACGAGCAGTACTTC. This translates into CASRPDAWGSSYEQYF.

This clone was observed a handful of times. V and J are TRBV12-3 or TRBV12-4 and TRBJ1-2, with no clear D. V dropped 2 bases and J dropped 4 bases, with 8 bases sitting between them. This CDR3 is built from 13 residues. The CDR3 nucleotides read TGTGCCAGCAGTTTAAGTATTGGCTATGGCTACACCTTC. Translation: CASSLSIGYGYTF.

In this sample, this clone turned up many times. The CDR3 region has the DNA TGCACCCCCGGAAGCGGGGTTGAGACCCAGTACTTC. Translation gives CTPGSGVETQYF. The gene calls are TRBV20-1 and TRBJ2-5; 7 positions match TRBD2. Germline CDR1 reads DFQATT; CDR2 reads SNEGSKA (reference sequence). CDR3 size: 12 residues.

There are a few counts of this clone. The chain uses TRBV12-3 or TRBV12-4 and TRBJ1-1; a weak D match, TRBD1 (6 bases). The V end lost 7 bases, the J end lost 5 bases, and 14 bases lay between the germline ends. The CDR3 has 13 amino acids. The DNA for the CDR3 is TGTGCCAGCACCAGCCAGGGGTGGACTGAAGCTTTCTTT. This translates into CASTSQGWTEAFF.

A few counts support this clone. This chain joins TRBV27 and TRBJ2-1; D gene unclear. This CDR3 spans 13 amino acids. Trimming shortened V by 2 bases and J by 8 bases, and 10 bases separated the two germline ends. In germline, CDR1 is MNHEY, CDR2 SMNVEV (reference sequence). Here the CDR3 DNA reads TGTGCCAGCAGTTTAACGACTGTCGATGAGCAGTTCTTC. Residues: CASSLTTVDEQFF.

By share of the sample, this clone is medium-sized. V gene TRBV12-3 or TRBV12-4 combines with J gene TRBJ2-1; a weak D match, TRBD2 (7 bases). With 1 base removed from V and 15 bases from J, the gap between germline ends came to 19 bases. This CDR3 has 14 amino acids. CDR3 DNA: TGTGCCAGCAGTTTAGGTGCAGGGCGGGGGCGTCCGTTCTTC. Its translation: CASSLGAGRGRPFF.

The rearrangement uses TRBV20-1 and TRBJ1-6; the match to TRBD1 covers 9 bases. Trimming took 0 bases from V and 7 from J; bases not matched to a gene: 7. This CDR3 comprises 16 residues. Germline V gene data show CDR1 as DFQATT and CDR2 as SNEGSKA (reference sequence). The chain's CDR3 is CSARDSRTGENSPLHF. DNA of the CDR3: TGCAGTGCTAGAGACTCGCGGACAGGGGAAAATTCACCCCTCCACTTT.

The chain couples TRBV2 to TRBJ2-1, with TRBD2 matching 7 bases. Germline trimming cut 7 bases from V and 10 bases from J; bases unmatched to any gene: 13. Germline V gene data show CDR1 as SNHLY and CDR2 as FYNNEI. CDR3 length equals 14 residues. For the CDR3, the DNA is TGTGCCAGCAAAGCGGGACCTACAATCGGGGAGCAGTTCTTC. Amino acids: CASKAGPTIGEQFF.

This clone showed up many times. The V call is TRBV10-2, the J call TRBJ2-2; 11 nucleotides line up with TRBD2. V shed 7 bases, J shed 6 bases, and the junction held 1 base outside the gene matches. Germline lookup yields CDR1 WSHSY and CDR2 SAAADI. This CDR3 has 13 residues. The CDR3 loop reads CASNSGGAGELFF. The DNA of the CDR3 is TGCGCCAGCAATAGCGGGGGGGCCGGGGAGCTGTTTTTT.

The rearrangement uses TRBV6-1 and TRBJ2-7, with TRBD2 matching 11 bases. Germline assignment: CDR1 MNHNS and CDR2 SASEGT. CDR3 length: 15 amino acids. The V segment lost 0 bases and the J segment 2 bases; nucleotides outside the gene matches: 0. CDR3 sequence: CASSEATSGAYEQYF. CDR3 coding DNA: TGTGCCAGCAGTGAAGCGACTAGCGGGGCCTACGAGCAGTACTTC.